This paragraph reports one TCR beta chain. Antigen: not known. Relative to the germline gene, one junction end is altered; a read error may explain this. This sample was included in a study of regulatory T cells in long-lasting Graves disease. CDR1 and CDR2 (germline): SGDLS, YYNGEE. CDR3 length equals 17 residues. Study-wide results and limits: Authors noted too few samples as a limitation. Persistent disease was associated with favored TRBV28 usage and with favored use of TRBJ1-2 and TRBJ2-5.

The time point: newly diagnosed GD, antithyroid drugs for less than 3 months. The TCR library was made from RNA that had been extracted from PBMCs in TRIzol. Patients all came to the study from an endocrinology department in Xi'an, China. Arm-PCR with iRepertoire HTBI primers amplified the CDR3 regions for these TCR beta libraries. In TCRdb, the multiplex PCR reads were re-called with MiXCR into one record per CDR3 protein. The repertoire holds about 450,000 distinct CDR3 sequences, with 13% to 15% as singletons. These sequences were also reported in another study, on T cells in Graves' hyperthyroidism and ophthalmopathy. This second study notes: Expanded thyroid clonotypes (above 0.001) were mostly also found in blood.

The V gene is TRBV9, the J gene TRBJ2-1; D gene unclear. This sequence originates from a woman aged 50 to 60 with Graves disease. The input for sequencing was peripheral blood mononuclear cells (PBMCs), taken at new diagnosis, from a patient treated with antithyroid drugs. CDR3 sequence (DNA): TGTGCCAGCAGCGTAGAACCTGCGCCGCGCTCCCACAATGAGCAGTTCTTC. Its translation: CASSVEPAPRSHNEQFF. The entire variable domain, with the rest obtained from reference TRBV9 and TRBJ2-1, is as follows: DSGVTQTPKHLITATGQRVTLRCSPRSGDLSVYWYQQSLDQGLQFLIQYYNGEERAKGNILERFSAQQFPDLHSELNLSSLELGDSALYFCASSVEPAPRSHNEQFFGPGTRLTVL.